This T cell receptor (beta chain) was found in a study of T cell responses to AZD1222 COVID-19 vaccine. Assay used: immunoSEQ multiplex PCR; TCRdb lists only in-frame clones, some missing. Of roughly 120,000 clones in the sample, roughly 80% were seen once. The V and J ends lost 5 bases and 6 bases respectively, with 7 bases between them. The CDR3 contains 11 residues. Per germline, CDR1 SEHNR and CDR2 FQNEAQ (reference sequence). This clone was observed a handful of times. The sample consisted of peripheral blood, taken on day 0 of AZD1222 vaccination. The chain is built from TRBV7-9 and TRBJ1-2; weak D call: TRBD1 (6 bases). The TCR comes from an adult in good health. DNA for the CDR3: TGTGCCAGCAGCCGACAGGATGGCTACACCTTC. As protein: CASSRQDGYTF.